The text below deals with one T cell receptor beta chain. This sample was taken from a study of blood T cell repertoires in COVID-19. Study-wide context: COVID-19 samples from acute and convalescent phases originated in the United States, Italy and Spain. In each case, the material was cDNA or gDNA derived from T cells, B-cell-depleted T cells, or PBMCs.

Methods used by the authors: Nucleated cell counts were estimated from reference gene primer amplification. Here immunoSEQ multiplex PCR was the method, and the copy in TCRdb shows in-frame clones only, minus some. From that table come the V and J calls and clone size; the DNA was used to work out D and trimming. The data contain under 100,000 clones, nearly 90% of them singletons. Trimming pared 2 bases from V and 6 bases from J, leaving 13 bases between. The CDR3 is 14 amino acids. Per the germline V gene, CDR1 is LGHDT and CDR2 is YNNKEL (reference sequence). This TCR was sampled from a man between 50 and 59 years old with acute or convalescent COVID-19. The specimen was peripheral blood. The chain couples TRBV3-1 (or the pseudogene TRBV3-2) to TRBJ1-1; D perhaps matches TRBD1 (6 bases). The CDR3 DNA reads TGTGCCAGCAGCCAAACAGGGTATCGCGCTGAAGCTTTCTTT. Protein product: CASSQTGYRAEAFF.